This TCR beta chain was obtained from a study of metastatic and nonmetastatic thyroid tumors. Study information: Both malignant and benign thyroid patients supplied peripheral blood and tumor or nodule tissue samples, across which the repertoires of these patients were then compared.

Thyroid surgery was performed in patients who had received no treatment beforehand. Via MiXCR, TCRdb re-called the PCR reads. The repertoire consists of about 19,000 clones, with roughly 15% occurring once and the leading ten covering 15% to 20%. Germline V gives CDR1 SGHVS, CDR2 FQNEAQ. V lost 4 bases, J lost 3 bases, and 15 bases lay in between. The CDR3 covers 16 residues. This clone occurred many times. This sequence was found in a male donor with papillary thyroid cancer or a benign thyroid nodule (not recorded which). Some clones in this sample may be carry-over from other donors' samples. Sequenced: blood. The V call is TRBV7-8, the J call TRBJ2-2; D assignment may be TRBD1 or TRBD2 (7 bases each). The CDR3 reads CASSSRGGLYTGELFF. CDR3 DNA sequence: TGTGCCAGCAGCTCCAGGGGGGGGTTATACACCGGGGAGCTGTTTTTT. Looking up the rest from reference TRBV7-8 and TRBJ2-2 gives the full variable domain: GAGVSQSPRYKVAKRGQDVALRCDPISGHVSLFWYQQALGQGPEFLTYFQNEAQLDKSGLPSDRFFAERPEGSVSTLKIQRTQQEDSAVYLCASSSRGGLYTGELFFGEGSRLTVL.